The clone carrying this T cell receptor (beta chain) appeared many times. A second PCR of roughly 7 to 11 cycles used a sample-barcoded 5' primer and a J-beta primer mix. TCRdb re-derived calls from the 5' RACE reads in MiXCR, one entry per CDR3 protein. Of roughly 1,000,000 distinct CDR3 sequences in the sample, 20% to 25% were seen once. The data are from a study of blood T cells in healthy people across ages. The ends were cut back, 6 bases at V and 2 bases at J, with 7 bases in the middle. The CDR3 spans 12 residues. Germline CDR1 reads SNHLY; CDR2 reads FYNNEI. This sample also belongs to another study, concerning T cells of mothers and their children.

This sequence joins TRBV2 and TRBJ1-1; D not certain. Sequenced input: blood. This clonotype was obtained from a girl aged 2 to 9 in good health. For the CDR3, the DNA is TGTGCCAGCAGCTCTACCAACACTGAAGCTTTCTTT. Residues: CASSSTNTEAFF.